This T cell receptor beta chain was documented in a study of blood T cell repertoires in COVID-19. Study-wide background: Samples of COVID-19 (acute and convalescent) were obtained from the United States, Italy and Spain.

The authors' processing: Nucleated cell counts were estimated from reference gene primer amplification. Assay used: immunoSEQ multiplex PCR; TCRdb lists only in-frame clones, some missing. V and J calls and clone size are as listed in that table; D and trimming were resolved from the DNA. The data contain 65,000 to 95,000 clones, more than 60% of them singletons. The CDR3 consists of 13 residues. Trimming cost V 7 bases and J 4 bases; bases outside gene matches: 6. CDR1 LNHDA and CDR2 SQIVND come from the germline V gene (reference sequence). Material: peripheral blood. This sequence originates from a human donor in a cohort sampled during active COVID-19. The chain couples TRBV19 to TRBJ1-1, with 7 nucleotides matching TRBD1. CDR3 in amino acids: CASIRGGGTEAFF. For the CDR3, the DNA is TGTGCCAGTATAAGAGGGGGCGGCACTGAAGCTTTCTTT. Full variable domain (outside the CDR3, taken from reference TRBV19 and TRBJ1-1): DGGITQSPKYLFRKEGQNVTLSCEQNLNHDAMYWYRQDPGQGLRLIYYSQIVNDFQKGDIAEGYSVSREKKESFPLTVTSAQKNPTAFYLCASIRGGGTEAFFGQGTRLTVV.